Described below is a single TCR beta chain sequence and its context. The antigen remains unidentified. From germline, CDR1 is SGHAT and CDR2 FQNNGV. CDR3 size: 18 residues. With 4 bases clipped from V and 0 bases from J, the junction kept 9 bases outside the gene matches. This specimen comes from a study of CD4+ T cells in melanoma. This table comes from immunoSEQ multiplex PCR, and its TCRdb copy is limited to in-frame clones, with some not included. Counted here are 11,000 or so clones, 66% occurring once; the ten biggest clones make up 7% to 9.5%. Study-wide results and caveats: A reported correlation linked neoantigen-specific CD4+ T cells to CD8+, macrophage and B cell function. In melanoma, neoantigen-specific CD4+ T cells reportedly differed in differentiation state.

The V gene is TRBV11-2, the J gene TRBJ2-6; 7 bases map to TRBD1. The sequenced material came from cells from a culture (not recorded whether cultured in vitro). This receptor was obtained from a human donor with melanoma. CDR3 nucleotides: TGTGCCAGCAGCTCGCCGAGACAGGGCGTCTCTGGGGCCAACGTCCTGACTTTC. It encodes CASSSPRQGVSGANVLTF.